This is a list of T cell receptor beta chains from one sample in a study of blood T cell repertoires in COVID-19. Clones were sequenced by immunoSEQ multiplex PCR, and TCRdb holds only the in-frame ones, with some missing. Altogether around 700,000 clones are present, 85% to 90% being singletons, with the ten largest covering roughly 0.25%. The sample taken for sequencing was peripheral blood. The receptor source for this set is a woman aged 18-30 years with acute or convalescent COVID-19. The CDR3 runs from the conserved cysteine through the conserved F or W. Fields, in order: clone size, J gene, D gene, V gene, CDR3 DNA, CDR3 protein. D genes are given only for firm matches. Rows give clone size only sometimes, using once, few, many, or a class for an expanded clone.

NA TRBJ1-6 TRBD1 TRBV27 TGTGCCAGCGCTCGGGGGGGACAGTATAATTCACCCCTCCACTTT CASARGGQYNSPLHF
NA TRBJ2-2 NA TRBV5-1 TGCGCCAGCAGTACCCGTCTAGAGGGGGCGAACACCGGGGAGCTGTTTTTT CASSTRLEGANTGELFF
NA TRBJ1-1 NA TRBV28 TGTGCCAGCACCCCCGGGGGGAACACTGAAGCTTTCTTT CASTPGGNTEAFF
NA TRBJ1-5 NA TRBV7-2 TGTGCCAGCACCTTAAGTATCGGGTATGGCAATCAGCCCCAGCATTTT CASTLSIGYGNQPQHF
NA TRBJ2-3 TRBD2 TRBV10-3 TGTGCCATCAGTGTAGCCCCTAGCGGGGGGGCCGTTGATACGCAGTATTTT CAISVAPSGGAVDTQYF
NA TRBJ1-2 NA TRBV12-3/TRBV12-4 TGTGCCAGCAGTTTCGGGGGGAATGAGGGCTACACCTTC CASSFGGNEGYTF
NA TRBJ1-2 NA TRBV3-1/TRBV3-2 TGTGCCAGCAGCCAAGGGACAGCTGTCTATGGCTACACCTTC CASSQGTAVYGYTF
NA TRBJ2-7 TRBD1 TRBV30 TGTGCCTGGAGTAATCGGGACAGTACCTACGAGCAGTACTTC CAWSNRDSTYEQYF
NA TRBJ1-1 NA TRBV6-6 TGTGCCAGCAGTTCACCGGGACAGAACACTGAAGCTTTCTTT CASSSPGQNTEAFF
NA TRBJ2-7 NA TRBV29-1 TGCAGCGCCGCCCCCGGGGGTACCTACGAGCAGTACTTC CSAAPGGTYEQYF
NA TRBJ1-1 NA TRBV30 TGTGCCTGGACTGTCCTGGCGGTCCCTAACACTGAAGCTTTCTTT CAWTVLAVPNTEAFF
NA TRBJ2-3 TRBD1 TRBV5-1 TGCGCCAGCAGCTTGGTCACAGGGGCAACAGATACGCAGTATTTT CASSLVTGATDTQYF
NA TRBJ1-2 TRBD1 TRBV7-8 TGTGCCAGCAGCGACAGACAGGGGCGTTCTGACTATGGCTACACCTTC CASSDRQGRSDYGYTF
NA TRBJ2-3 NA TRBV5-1 TGCGCCAGCAGCCCCAGCACCGGGGTGGATACGCAGTATTTT CASSPSTGVDTQYF
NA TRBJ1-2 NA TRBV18 TGTGCCAGCTCACCCCGCGGACACGGCCATCGCTACACCTTC CASSPRGHGHRYTF
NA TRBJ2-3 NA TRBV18 TGTGCCAGCTCACCACCGAGTCAGGGTAACGGAGATACGCAGTATTTT CASSPPSQGNGDTQYF
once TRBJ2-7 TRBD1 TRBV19 TGTGCCAGTAGCCCCATGAACAGGGGGCACGAGCAGTACTTC CASSPMNRGHEQYF
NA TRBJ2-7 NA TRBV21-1 TGTGCCAGCAGCGAACAGGGTAATTACGAGCAGTACTTC CASSEQGNYEQYF
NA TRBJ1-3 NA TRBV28 TGTGCCAGCAGTTTTGTGGCAGGAGGAAACACCATATATTTT CASSFVAGGNTIYF
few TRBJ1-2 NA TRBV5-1 TGCGCCAGCAGCCGGGGCTATGGCTACACCTTC CASSRGYGYTF
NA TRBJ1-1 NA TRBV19 TGTGCCAGTAGTATTAGTGCCTCGGGGTCTCCTGAAGCTTTCTTT CASSISASGSPEAFF
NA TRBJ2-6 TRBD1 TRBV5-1 TGCGCCAGCAGTGGAGGGACAGGTAAAAACTCTGGGGCCAACGTCCTGACTTTC CASSGGTGKNSGANVLTF
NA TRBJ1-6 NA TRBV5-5 TGTGCCAGCAGCTTGCCTTATGGGGGGGCTCGAGATTCACCCCTCCACTTT CASSLPYGGARDSPLHF
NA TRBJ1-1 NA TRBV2 TGTGCCACCGTCTATGAACAGGGTGGAACTGAAGCTTTCTTT CATVYEQGGTEAFF
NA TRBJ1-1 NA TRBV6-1 TGTGCCAGCAGTGAGTTGCGGGGTATGAACACTGAAGCTTTCTTT CASSELRGMNTEAFF
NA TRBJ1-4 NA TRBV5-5 TGTGCCAGCAGCATCTACACCGGCCAGACAATTGAAAAACTGTTTTTT CASSIYTGQTIEKLFF
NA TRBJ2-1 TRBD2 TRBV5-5 TGTGCCAGCAGCGGAGCGGGGGGGCCTGGTGAGCAGTTCTTC CASSGAGGPGEQFF
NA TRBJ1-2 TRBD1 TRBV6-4 TGTGCCAGCAGTGACTTCGAGACCGGGACAGGCTGTCAAGGCTACACCTTC CASSDFETGTGCQGYTF
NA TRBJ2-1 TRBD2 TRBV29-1 TGCAGCGAGGACCGACTAGCGGGGAACTACAATGAGCAGTTCTTC CSEDRLAGNYNEQFF
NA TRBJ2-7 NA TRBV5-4 TGTGCCAGCAGCCTCAGGGGGAGGTCCTACGAGCAGTACTTC CASSLRGRSYEQYF
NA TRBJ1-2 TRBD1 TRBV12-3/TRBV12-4 TGTGCCAGCAGGACGACAGGGTTTGGCTACACCTTC CASRTTGFGYTF
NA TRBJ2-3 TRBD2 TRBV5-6 TGTGCCAGCAGATGGACAGCGGGGGGGCTTGATACGCAGTATTTT CASRWTAGGLDTQYF
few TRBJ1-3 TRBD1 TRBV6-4 TGTGCCAGCAGCCGCGGGACAGGGGACGGAAACACCATATATTTT CASSRGTGDGNTIYF
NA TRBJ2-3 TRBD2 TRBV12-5 TGTGCTAGTGGTTTTCGACTAGCGGCTAACCCAGGGGATACGCAGTATTTT CASGFRLAANPGDTQYF
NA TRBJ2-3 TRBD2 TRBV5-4 TGTGCCAGCAGCTTGGTGGCTAGCGGCCCTACAGATACGCAGTATTTT CASSLVASGPTDTQYF
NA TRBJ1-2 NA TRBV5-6 TGTGCCAGCAGCTTGGATGTTCTGGGGGCCTATGGCTACACCTTC CASSLDVLGAYGYTF
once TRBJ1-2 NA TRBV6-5 TGTGCCAGCATCCTCGGACATAACGGCTACACCTTC CASILGHNGYTF
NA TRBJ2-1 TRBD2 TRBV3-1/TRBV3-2 TGTGCCAGCAGCCCCGGACTAGCTTTGGGCAATGAGCAGTTCTTC CASSPGLALGNEQFF
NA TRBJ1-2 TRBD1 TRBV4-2 TGTGCCAGCAGCCCCACAAGACAGGGGAATGGCTACACCTTC CASSPTRQGNGYTF
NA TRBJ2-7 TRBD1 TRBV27 TGTGCCAGCAGCGGACAGGCTAACTCCTACGAGCAGTACTTC CASSGQANSYEQYF
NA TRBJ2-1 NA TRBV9 TGTGCCAGCAGCCCCGAGGGTAATAGCGCCTACAATGAGCAGTTCTTC CASSPEGNSAYNEQFF
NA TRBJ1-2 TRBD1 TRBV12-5 TGTGCTAGTGGCACGGGACAGGGGTACTATGGCTACACCTTC CASGTGQGYYGYTF
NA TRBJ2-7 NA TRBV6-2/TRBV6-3 TGTGCCAGCAGTTACGGGGCCGTGAGAACGCGGCAGTACTTC CASSYGAVRTRQYF
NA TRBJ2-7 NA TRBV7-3 TGTGCCAGCAGGCAAACTCCTAACTCCTACGAGCAGTACTTC CASRQTPNSYEQYF
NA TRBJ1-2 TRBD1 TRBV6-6 TGTGCCAGCAGTTACTCGGGGGACAGTCCCAACTATGGCTACACCTTC CASSYSGDSPNYGYTF
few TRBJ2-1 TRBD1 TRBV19 TGTGCCAGTAGTAAGACAGGGTCGGACTACAATGAGCAGTTCTTC CASSKTGSDYNEQFF
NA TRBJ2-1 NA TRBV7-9 TGTGCCAGCAGCTTATCCCTCTCCTACAATGAGCAGTTCTTC CASSLSLSYNEQFF
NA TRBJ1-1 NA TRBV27 TGTGCCAGTAGTATTCGGGGGGACACTGAAGCTTTCTTT CASSIRGDTEAFF
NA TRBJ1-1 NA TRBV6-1 TGTGCCAGCAGTGAGCACAGGGTTAACACTGAAGCTTTCTTT CASSEHRVNTEAFF
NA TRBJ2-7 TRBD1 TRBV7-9 TGTGCCAGCAGCCCCCGACAGGGGCACGCCTACGAGCAGTACTTC CASSPRQGHAYEQYF
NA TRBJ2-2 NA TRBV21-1 TGTGCCAGCCTAGAAAAGCGGGGGGGCCCGATCGGGGAGCTGTTTTTT CASLEKRGGPIGELFF
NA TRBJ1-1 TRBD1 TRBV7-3 TGTGCCAGCAGCTTAACGGGACAGGGAATGGCTTTCTTT CASSLTGQGMAFF
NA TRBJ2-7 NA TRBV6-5 TGTGCCAGCAGTCCCCCAATGCGGGGCGAGCAGTACTTC CASSPPMRGEQYF
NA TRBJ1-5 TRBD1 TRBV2 TGTGCCAGCGGAGGACAGGGGCTTAGTCCCCAGCATTTT CASGGQGLSPQHF
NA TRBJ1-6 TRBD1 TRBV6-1 TGTGCCAGCAGTGAATATCGAGGGGCAGGGGGTAATTCACCCCTCCACTTT CASSEYRGAGGNSPLHF